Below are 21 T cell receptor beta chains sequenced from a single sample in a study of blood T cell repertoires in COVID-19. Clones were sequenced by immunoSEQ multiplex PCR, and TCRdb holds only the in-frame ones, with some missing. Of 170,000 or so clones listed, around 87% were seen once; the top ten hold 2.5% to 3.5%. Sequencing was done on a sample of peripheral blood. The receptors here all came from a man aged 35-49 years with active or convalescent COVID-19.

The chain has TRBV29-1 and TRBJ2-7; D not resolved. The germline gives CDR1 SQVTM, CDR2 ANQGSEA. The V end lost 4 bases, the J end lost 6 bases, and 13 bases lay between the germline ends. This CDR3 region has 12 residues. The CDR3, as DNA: TGCAGCGTTGCATCAGGAACCAGCGAGCAGTACTTC. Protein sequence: CSVASGTSEQYF.

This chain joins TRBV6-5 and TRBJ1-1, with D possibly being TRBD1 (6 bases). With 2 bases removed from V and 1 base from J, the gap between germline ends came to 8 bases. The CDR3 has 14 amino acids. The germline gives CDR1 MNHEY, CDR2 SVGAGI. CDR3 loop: CASSYKQGNTEAFF. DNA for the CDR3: TGTGCCAGCAGTTACAAACAGGGGAACACTGAAGCTTTCTTT.

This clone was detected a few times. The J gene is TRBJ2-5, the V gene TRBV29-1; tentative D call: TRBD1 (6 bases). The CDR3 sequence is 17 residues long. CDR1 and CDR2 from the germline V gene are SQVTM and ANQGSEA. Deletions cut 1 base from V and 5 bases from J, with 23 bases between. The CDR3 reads CSVEGAGAGLGLETQYF. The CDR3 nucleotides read TGCAGCGTTGAAGGGGCAGGGGCCGGGCTGGGGTTGGAGACCCAGTACTTC.

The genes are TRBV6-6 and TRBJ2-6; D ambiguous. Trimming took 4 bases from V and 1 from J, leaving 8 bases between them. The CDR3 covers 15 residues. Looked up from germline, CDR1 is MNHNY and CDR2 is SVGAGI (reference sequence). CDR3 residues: CASSSEVSGANVLTF. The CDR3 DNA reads TGTGCCAGCAGTTCCGAGGTTTCTGGGGCCAACGTCCTGACTTTC.

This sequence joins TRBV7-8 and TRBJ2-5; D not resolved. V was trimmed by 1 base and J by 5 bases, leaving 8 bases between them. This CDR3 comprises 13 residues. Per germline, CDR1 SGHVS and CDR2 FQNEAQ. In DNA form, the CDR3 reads TGTGCCAGCAGCTTAGGGCTAGTGGAGACCCAGTACTTC. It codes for CASSLGLVETQYF.

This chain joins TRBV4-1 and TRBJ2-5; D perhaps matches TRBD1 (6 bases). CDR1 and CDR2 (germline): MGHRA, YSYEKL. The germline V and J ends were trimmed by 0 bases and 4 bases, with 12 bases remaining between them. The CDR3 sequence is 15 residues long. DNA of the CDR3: TGCGCCAGCAGCCAAGAACAGGGAAATGTAGAGACCCAGTACTTC. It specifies CASSQEQGNVETQYF.

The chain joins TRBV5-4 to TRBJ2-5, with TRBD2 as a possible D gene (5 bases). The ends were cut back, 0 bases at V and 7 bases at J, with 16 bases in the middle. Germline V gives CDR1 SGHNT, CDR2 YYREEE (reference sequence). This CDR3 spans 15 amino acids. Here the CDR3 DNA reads TGTGCCAGCAGCTTGGAAGCGGCTGGGGAAAGGACCCAGTACTTC. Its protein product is CASSLEAAGERTQYF.

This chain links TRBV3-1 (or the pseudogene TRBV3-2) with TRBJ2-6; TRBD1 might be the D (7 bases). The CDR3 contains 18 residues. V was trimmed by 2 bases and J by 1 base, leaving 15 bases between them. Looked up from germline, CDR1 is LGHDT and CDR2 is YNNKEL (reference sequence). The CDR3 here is CASSQFGGGASGANVLTF. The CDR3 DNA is TGTGCCAGCAGCCAATTCGGAGGGGGCGCTTCTGGGGCCAACGTCCTGACTTTC.

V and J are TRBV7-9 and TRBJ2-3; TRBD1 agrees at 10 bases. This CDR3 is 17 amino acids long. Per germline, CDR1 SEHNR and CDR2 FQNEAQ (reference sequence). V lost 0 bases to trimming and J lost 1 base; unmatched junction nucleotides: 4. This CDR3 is CASSLAGQGLRTDTQYF. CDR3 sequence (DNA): TGTGCCAGCAGCTTAGCGGGACAGGGGCTACGCACAGATACGCAGTATTTT.

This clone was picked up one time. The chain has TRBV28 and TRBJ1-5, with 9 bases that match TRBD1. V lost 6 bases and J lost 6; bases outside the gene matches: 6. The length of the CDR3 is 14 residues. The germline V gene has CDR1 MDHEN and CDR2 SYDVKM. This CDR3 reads CASRIQGAVQPQHF. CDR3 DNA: TGTGCCAGCAGAATACAGGGGGCGGTTCAGCCCCAGCATTTT.

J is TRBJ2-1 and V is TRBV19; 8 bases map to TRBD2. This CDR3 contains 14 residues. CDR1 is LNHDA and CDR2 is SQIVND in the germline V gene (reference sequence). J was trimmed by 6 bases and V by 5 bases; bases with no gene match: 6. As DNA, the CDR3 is TGTGCCAGTAGTGTTAGCGGGGATGCCAATGAGCAGTTCTTC. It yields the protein CASSVSGDANEQFF.

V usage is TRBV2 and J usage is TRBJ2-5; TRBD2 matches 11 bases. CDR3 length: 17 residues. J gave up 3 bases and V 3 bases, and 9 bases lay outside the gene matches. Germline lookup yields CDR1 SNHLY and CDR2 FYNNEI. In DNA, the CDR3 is TGTGCCAGCAGTGACTTTACACCGACTAGCGGGAAAGAGACCCAGTACTTC. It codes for CASSDFTPTSGKETQYF.

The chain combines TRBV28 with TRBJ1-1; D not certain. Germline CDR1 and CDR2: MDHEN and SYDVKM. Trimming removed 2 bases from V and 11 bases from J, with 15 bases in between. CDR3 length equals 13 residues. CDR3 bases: TGTGCCAGCAGTTTAGGGTTCTCCCTGGGCGCTTTCTTT. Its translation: CASSLGFSLGAFF.

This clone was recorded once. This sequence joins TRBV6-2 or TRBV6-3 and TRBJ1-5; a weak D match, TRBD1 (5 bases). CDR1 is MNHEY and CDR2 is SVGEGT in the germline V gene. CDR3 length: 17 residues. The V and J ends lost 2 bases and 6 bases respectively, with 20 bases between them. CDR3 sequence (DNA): TGTGCCAGCAGTTACGGGAAGGGGCAGAGGATGGTTCAGCCCCAGCATTTT. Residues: CASSYGKGQRMVQPQHF.

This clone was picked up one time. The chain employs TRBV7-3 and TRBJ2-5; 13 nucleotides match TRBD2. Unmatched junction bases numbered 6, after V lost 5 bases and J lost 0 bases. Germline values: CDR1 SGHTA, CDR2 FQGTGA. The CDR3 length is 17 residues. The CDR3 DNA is TGTGCCAGCAGCCCGGGACTAGCGGGACCTAACCAAGAGACCCAGTACTTC. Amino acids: CASSPGLAGPNQETQYF.

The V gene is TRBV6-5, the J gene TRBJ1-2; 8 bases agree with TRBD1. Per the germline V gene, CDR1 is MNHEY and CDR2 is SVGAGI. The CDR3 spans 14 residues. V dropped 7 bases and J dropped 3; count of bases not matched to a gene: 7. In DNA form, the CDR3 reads TGTGCCAGCAATCCCGGGACAGGCGACTATGGCTACACCTTC. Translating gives CASNPGTGDYGYTF.

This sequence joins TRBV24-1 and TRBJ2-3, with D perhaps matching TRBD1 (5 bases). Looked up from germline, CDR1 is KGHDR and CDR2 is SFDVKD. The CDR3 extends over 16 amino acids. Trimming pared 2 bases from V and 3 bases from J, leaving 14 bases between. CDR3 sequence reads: CATSDSRTRATDTQYF. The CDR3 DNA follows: TGTGCCACCAGTGATTCCCGGACAAGAGCAACAGATACGCAGTATTTT.

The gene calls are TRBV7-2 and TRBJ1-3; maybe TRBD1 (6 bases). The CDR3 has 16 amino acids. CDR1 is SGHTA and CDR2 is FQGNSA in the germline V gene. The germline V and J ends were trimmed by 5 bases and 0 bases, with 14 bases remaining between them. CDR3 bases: TGTGCCAGCAGCCTGAAGTCGGGACACTCTGGAAACACCATATATTTT. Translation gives CASSLKSGHSGNTIYF.

CDR3 sequence (DNA): TGTGCCAGCAAACAGGCTGCTAACTATGGCTACACCTTC. Translated: CASKQAANYGYTF. The chain couples TRBV6-5 to TRBJ1-2, with D possibly TRBD1 on 5 matching bases. The CDR3 is 13 residues long. Trimming took 7 bases from V and 0 from J, leaving 9 bases between them. Germline V lookup: CDR1 MNHEY, CDR2 SVGAGI.

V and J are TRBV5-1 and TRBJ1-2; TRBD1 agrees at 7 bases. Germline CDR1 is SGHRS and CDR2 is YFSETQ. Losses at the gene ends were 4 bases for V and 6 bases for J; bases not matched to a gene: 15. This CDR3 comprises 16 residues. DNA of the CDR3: TGCGCCAGCAGCCCTCAGGGGGTGGTATTCTCCGATGGCTACACCTTC. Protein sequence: CASSPQGVVFSDGYTF.

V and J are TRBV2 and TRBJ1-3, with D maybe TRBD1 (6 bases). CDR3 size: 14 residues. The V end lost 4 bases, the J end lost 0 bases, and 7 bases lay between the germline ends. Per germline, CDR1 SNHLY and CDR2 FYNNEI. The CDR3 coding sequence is TGTGCCAGCAGTGGACAGGTCTCTGGAAACACCATATATTTT. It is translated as CASSGQVSGNTIYF.